Following are 30 T cell receptor beta chains from one sample sequenced in a study of regulatory T cells in long-lasting Graves disease. Time point given: newly diagnosed GD, antithyroid drugs for less than 3 months. PBMCs were the source of the RNA used for TCR sequencing. Through Arm-PCR of CDR3 regions and iRepertoire HTBI primers, TCR beta libraries were built. Via MiXCR, TCRdb re-called the multiplex PCR reads, giving one row per CDR3 protein. The data hold 580,000 or so distinct CDR3 sequences, with about 16% observed a single time. These data were also reused for a study on T cells in Graves' hyperthyroidism and ophthalmopathy.

Here the sequenced sample was peripheral blood mononuclear cells (PBMCs), taken at new diagnosis, from a patient treated with antithyroid drugs. These receptors were taken from a man between 18 and 29 years old with Graves disease.

In this sample, this clonotype turned up many times. V usage is TRBV12-3 or TRBV12-4 and J usage is TRBJ1-5, with D tentatively TRBD1 (5 bases). The V end was cut by 5 bases, the J end by 1 base, with 15 bases between. The CDR3 runs 16 residues. Here the CDR3 DNA reads TGTGCCAGCAGTCCCGCCAGGGTAGCGAGCAATCAGCCCCAGCATTTT. This gives the protein CASSPARVASNQPQHF.

The sample holds many counts of this clonotype. The chain is built from TRBV27 and TRBJ2-1; 8 bases line up with TRBD2. Germline-derived CDR1 and CDR2 are MNHEY and SMNVEV (reference sequence). Trimming cost V 7 bases and J 2 bases; bases outside gene matches: 7. CDR3 length: 15 amino acids. The CDR3 coding sequence is TGTGCCAGCAAAATAGCGGGACCTACCTACAATGAGCAGTTCTTC. Residues: CASKIAGPTYNEQFF.

CDR3 amino acids: CSARAYRGDYEQYF. In nucleotides, the CDR3 is TGCAGTGCTAGGGCCTATCGGGGAGACTACGAGCAGTACTTC. The rearrangement joins TRBV20-1 to TRBJ2-7; maybe TRBD2 (5 bases). Germline CDR1 and CDR2: DFQATT and SNEGSKA (reference sequence). V dropped 3 bases and J dropped 3 bases, with 15 bases sitting between them. The CDR3 extends over 14 amino acids.

This clonotype was detected ten times or more. The chain employs TRBV12-3 or TRBV12-4 and TRBJ2-2; perhaps TRBD2 as D (6 bases). The CDR3 loop spans 15 amino acids. V gave up 6 bases and J gave up 4 bases, with 15 bases separating them. This CDR3 is CASSRETPGTGELFF. The CDR3 DNA reads TGTGCCAGCAGCCGGGAGACCCCGGGCACCGGGGAGCTGTTTTTT.

This clonotype was recorded many times. The gene calls are TRBV20-1 and TRBJ1-4, with 7 bases aligning to TRBD1. With 5 bases clipped from V and 6 bases from J, the junction kept 9 bases outside the gene matches. Germline CDR1 and CDR2: DFQATT and SNEGSKA (reference sequence). The CDR3 length is 14 residues. This chain's CDR3 is CSACSRQGDEKLFF. CDR3 coding DNA: TGCAGTGCTTGTTCCCGACAGGGCGATGAAAAACTGTTTTTT.

This clonotype has just a few counts. This chain connects TRBV3-1 to TRBJ2-5, with D maybe TRBD2 (5 bases). Germline assignment: CDR1 LGHDT and CDR2 YNNKEL (reference sequence). Trimming left V 0 bases short and J 2 bases short, with 13 bases between. The CDR3 has 16 amino acids. CDR3 region: CASSQDLSAAQETQYF. CDR3 sequence (DNA): TGTGCCAGCAGCCAAGATCTTTCAGCGGCACAAGAGACCCAGTACTTC.

This clonotype has at least ten counts. The V and J genes are TRBV30 and TRBJ2-7, with a possible D match to TRBD1 (6 bases). V gave up 0 bases and J gave up 2 bases, with 17 bases separating them. The CDR3 is made up of 16 amino acids. Germline CDR1 and CDR2: GTSNPN and SVGIG (reference sequence). The CDR3 protein is CAWSVHSDSRTYEQYF. CDR3 DNA: TGTGCCTGGAGTGTACACTCGGACAGTAGGACCTACGAGCAGTACTTC.

This clonotype was counted many times. The V call is TRBV3-1, the J call TRBJ2-1, with TRBD2 identical over 8 bases. The length of the CDR3 is 15 residues. V gave up 0 bases and J gave up 9 bases; unmatched junction bases: 7. Germline CDR1 and CDR2: LGHDT and YNNKEL (reference sequence). The CDR3 reads CASSQDVLAGTEQFF. In nucleotides, the CDR3 is TGTGCCAGCAGCCAAGATGTCCTAGCGGGCACTGAGCAGTTCTTC.

J is TRBJ2-5 and V is TRBV9, with 9 bases that match TRBD1. Trimming at V came to 3 bases and at J to 3 bases, leaving 3 bases not matched to a gene. The V gene's germline CDR1 is SGDLS and CDR2 YYNGEE. The CDR3 loop spans 14 amino acids. The CDR3 sequence is CASSGTGGEETQYF. In nucleotides, the CDR3 is TGTGCCAGCAGCGGAACAGGGGGCGAAGAGACCCAGTACTTC. The complete variable domain, with remaining parts taken from reference TRBV9 and TRBJ2-5, reads DSGVTQTPKHLITATGQRVTLRCSPRSGDLSVYWYQQSLDQGLQFLIQYYNGEERAKGNILERFSAQQFPDLHSELNLSSLELGDSALYFCASSGTGGEETQYFGPGTRLLVL.

The chain recombines TRBV7-8 with TRBJ2-2; 10 nucleotides line up with TRBD2. The germline CDR1 and CDR2 sequences are SGHVS and FQNEAQ. The CDR3 has 16 residues. After removal of 5 bases from V and 1 base from J, the junction contained 4 bases not matched to a gene. The CDR3 DNA follows: TGTGCCAGCAGCGCCCGGACTAGCGGGAACACCGGGGAGCTGTTTTTT. Protein product: CASSARTSGNTGELFF. Full variable domain (remainder filled in from reference TRBV7-8 and TRBJ2-2): GAGVSQSPRYKVAKRGQDVALRCDPISGHVSLFWYQQALGQGPEFLTYFQNEAQLDKSGLPSDRFFAERPEGSVSTLKIQRTQQEDSAVYLCASSARTSGNTGELFFGEGSRLTVL.

This clonotype was counted a few times. V is TRBV6-5 and J is TRBJ2-4; TRBD2 matches 9 bases. V gave up 0 bases and J gave up 6 bases; unmatched junction bases: 3. The CDR3 is made up of 15 amino acids. CDR1 MNHEY and CDR2 SVGAGI come from the germline V gene. CDR3 sequence: CASSYSGSGRNIQYF. CDR3 bases: TGTGCCAGCAGTTACTCTGGTAGCGGGAGAAACATTCAGTACTTC.

This clonotype was seen many times. The chain is built from TRBV7-2 and TRBJ2-3; D might be TRBD2 (6 bases). Germline V gene sequence: CDR1 SGHTA, CDR2 FQGNSA. V was pared by 3 bases and J by 3 bases, with 13 bases between. The CDR3 loop spans 15 amino acids. As DNA, the CDR3 is TGTGCCAGCAGCTTTAGAGGGCGGGAAACAGATACGCAGTATTTT. Its translation: CASSFRGRETDTQYF. The entire variable domain, with the rest obtained from reference TRBV7-2 and TRBJ2-3, is as follows: GAGVSQSPSNKVTEKGKDVELRCDPISGHTALYWYRQSLGQGLEFLIYFQGNSAPDKSGLPSDRFSAERTGGSVSTLTIQRTQQEDSAVYLCASSFRGRETDTQYFGPGTRLTVL.

The gene calls are TRBV24-1 and TRBJ2-3; the match to TRBD1 covers 7 bases. V lost 3 bases to trimming and J lost 1 base; unmatched junction nucleotides: 9. The CDR3 spans 17 residues. Per germline, CDR1 KGHDR and CDR2 SFDVKD. The CDR3 sequence: CATSDPATGPGTDTQYF. For the CDR3, the DNA is TGTGCCACCAGTGATCCGGCGACAGGGCCGGGCACAGATACGCAGTATTTT.

This clonotype appeared many times. This chain connects TRBV12-3 or TRBV12-4 to TRBJ1-5, with D uncertain. The CDR3 extends over 11 amino acids. Trimming shortened V by 1 base and J by 7 bases, and 2 bases separated the two germline ends. The CDR3 sequence is CASSLDQPQHF. For the CDR3, the DNA is TGTGCCAGCAGTTTAGACCAGCCCCAGCATTTT.

This chain joins TRBV5-6 and TRBJ2-3; 8 bases are shared with TRBD2. V was pared by 2 bases and J by 6 bases, with 8 bases of the junction left unmatched. CDR1 SGHDT and CDR2 YYEEEE come from the germline V gene. CDR3 length equals 15 residues. The CDR3 region has the DNA TGTGCCAGCAGCTTAGCGGGGGTCTCGGTGGATACGCAGTATTTT. It encodes CASSLAGVSVDTQYF.

This chain joins TRBV29-1 and TRBJ2-5; maybe TRBD2 (5 bases). Trimming removed 5 bases from V and 5 bases from J, with 21 bases in between. The CDR3 has 15 amino acids. CDR1 is SQVTM, CDR2 ANQGSEA, per germline. CDR3 coding DNA: TGCAGCGTTTGCGAGAGGGCCAGTTCGATGGAGACCCAGTACTTC. Its translation is CSVCERASSMETQYF. Full variable domain (rest looked up from reference TRBV29-1 and TRBJ2-5): SAVISQKPSRDICQRGTSLTIQCQVDSQVTMMFWYRQQPGQSLTLIATANQGSEATYESGFVIDKFPISRPNLTFSTLTVSNMSPEDSSIYLCSVCERASSMETQYFGPGTRLLVL.

In this sample, this clonotype turned up many times. The gene calls are TRBV20-1 and TRBJ1-1, with TRBD1 as a possible D gene (6 bases). Trimming removed 5 bases at V and 1 base at J, with 20 bases between. This CDR3 spans 16 amino acids. Germline CDR1 DFQATT, CDR2 SNEGSKA (reference sequence). This chain's CDR3 is CSAGRIGGIRNTEAFF. DNA of the CDR3: TGCAGTGCTGGAAGAATAGGGGGAATAAGGAACACTGAAGCTTTCTTT.

This chain connects TRBV6-2 or TRBV6-3 to TRBJ2-5, with D unresolved. The CDR3 length is 14 residues. Germline values: CDR1 MNHEY, CDR2 SVGEGT. V shed 7 bases and J shed 5 bases, with 17 bases lying between them. Here the CDR3 reads CASIFRGRSETQYF. In DNA form, the CDR3 reads TGTGCCAGCATCTTCCGAGGCCGATCGGAGACCCAGTACTTC.

This clonotype was counted a few times. The chain has TRBV7-9 and TRBJ2-7; TRBD2 aligns across 10 bases. CDR3 length: 15 residues. Unmatched junction bases numbered 10, after V lost 5 bases and J lost 6 bases. Germline V CDR1 and CDR2: SEHNR, FQNEAQ (reference sequence). In DNA, the CDR3 is TGTGCCAGCAGCCACCCACCTAGCGGGAGTAGCGAGCAGTACTTC. This translates into CASSHPPSGSSEQYF.

This clonotype was seen ten or more times. This chain links TRBV28 with TRBJ2-7, with 7 positions matching TRBD2. The germline gives CDR1 MDHEN, CDR2 SYDVKM. This CDR3 spans 14 amino acids. The V and J ends lost 8 bases and 2 bases, in that order; junction bases with no gene match: 9. This chain's CDR3 is CASARTSVTYEQYF. The CDR3 DNA reads as TGTGCCAGCGCTCGAACTAGCGTAACCTACGAGCAGTACTTC.

The rearrangement joins TRBV19 to TRBJ1-5; D uncertain. Germline assignment: CDR1 LNHDA and CDR2 SQIVND (reference sequence). V was pared by 4 bases and J by 11 bases, with 12 bases between. The CDR3 consists of 12 residues. The CDR3: CASSRVAAAQHF. In DNA, the CDR3 is TGTGCCAGTAGTAGGGTTGCCGCGGCCCAGCATTTT.

This clonotype was observed many times. The chain is built from TRBV2 and TRBJ2-3; TRBD2 matches at 9 bases. Germline CDR1 and CDR2: SNHLY and FYNNEI. With V trimmed by 7 bases and J by 5 bases, 7 bases remained unmatched. CDR3 length: 14 amino acids. CDR3 nucleotide sequence: TGTGCCAGCATGAGGCGGGAGGGGAAAGATACGCAGTATTTT. Translation gives CASMRREGKDTQYF.

This clonotype has just a few counts. A much larger clone sits a single nucleotide away, making a read error possible. The rearrangement uses TRBV7-8 and TRBJ1-5; D unresolved. Germline V lookup: CDR1 SGHVS, CDR2 FQNEAQ. The CDR3 runs 16 residues. CDR3 DNA sequence: TGTGCCAGCGGCTTAGCACAGCCCTTACATGATCAGCCCCAGCATTTT. It translates to CASGLAQPLHDQPQHF.

The sample holds many counts of this clonotype. The rearrangement uses TRBV20-1 and TRBJ2-3; 8 bases are shared with TRBD2. J lost 2 bases, V lost 0 bases, and 10 bases had no gene match. The CDR3 sequence is 17 residues long. CDR1 DFQATT and CDR2 SNEGSKA come from the germline V gene (reference sequence). CDR3 amino acids: CSARDPGTSGLTDTQYF. In nucleotides, the CDR3 is TGCAGTGCTAGAGATCCCGGTACTAGCGGTCTCACAGATACGCAGTATTTT.

This clonotype was counted ten times or more. The chain employs TRBV7-9 and TRBJ2-2; D possibly matches TRBD1 or TRBD2 (6 bases each). CDR1 SEHNR and CDR2 FQNEAQ come from the germline V gene (reference sequence). V shed 4 bases and J shed 0 bases, with 12 bases lying between them. CDR3 length: 16 amino acids. The CDR3 region is CASSYPGEANTGELFF. In nucleotides, the CDR3 is TGTGCCAGCAGCTATCCAGGGGAGGCGAACACCGGGGAGCTGTTTTTT.

This clonotype was observed a handful of times. The chain is built from TRBV25-1 and TRBJ2-7, with D tentatively TRBD2 (6 bases). CDR1 MGHDK and CDR2 SYGVNS come from the germline V gene. Trimming pared 4 bases from V and 6 bases from J, leaving 13 bases between. The CDR3 extends over 13 amino acids. CDR3 coding DNA: TGTGCCAGCAGTGGAAAGACTAGGCGCGAGCAGTACTTC. Translated, it gives CASSGKTRREQYF.

This clonotype has at least ten counts. V usage is TRBV2 and J usage is TRBJ2-1; tentatively, D is TRBD1 (5 bases). This CDR3 region has 14 residues. Trimming shortened V by 4 bases and J by 2 bases, and 9 bases separated the two germline ends. Germline CDR1 and CDR2: SNHLY and FYNNEI. The CDR3 DNA follows: TGTGCCAGCAGTGTACAGGTTACCTACAATGAGCAGTTCTTC. Its translation: CASSVQVTYNEQFF. Filled out from reference TRBV2 and TRBJ2-1, the complete variable domain reads EPEVTQTPSHQVTQMGQEVILRCVPISNHLYFYWYRQILGQKVEFLVSFYNNEISEKSEIFDDQFSVERPDGSNFTLKIRSTKLEDSAMYFCASSVQVTYNEQFFGPGTRLTVL.

This clonotype was counted a few times. The V and J genes are TRBV5-1 and TRBJ2-7; D perhaps matches TRBD2 (5 bases). V lost 4 bases and J lost 6, with 20 bases in between. Germline CDR1 and CDR2: SGHRS and YFSETQ. The CDR3 spans 15 residues. The CDR3 region is CASSRGGNWNVEQYF. In DNA form, the CDR3 reads TGCGCCAGCAGCCGGGGTGGTAATTGGAATGTCGAGCAGTACTTC.

This clonotype was picked up many times. The junction differs from germline at one of its ends, possibly a read error. The V gene is TRBV27, the J gene TRBJ2-1; tentative D call: TRBD2 (6 bases). Germline V lookup: CDR1 MNHEY, CDR2 SMNVEV (reference sequence). The CDR3 extends over 15 amino acids. Here the CDR3 reads CASTGSGSSHNEQFF. The CDR3 DNA follows: TGTGCCAGCACTGGTTCCGGGAGCTCCCACAATGAGCAGTTCTTC.

The CDR3 spells CASTRGVMVAGPNEQFF. The CDR3 region has the DNA TGTGCCAGCACACGGGGGGTTATGGTGGCGGGCCCCAATGAGCAGTTCTTC. V and J are TRBV7-2 and TRBJ2-1, with 7 bases that match TRBD2. The V segment lost 7 bases and the J segment 6 bases; nucleotides outside the gene matches: 18. The CDR3 loop spans 17 amino acids. CDR1 and CDR2 (germline): SGHTA, FQGNSA.